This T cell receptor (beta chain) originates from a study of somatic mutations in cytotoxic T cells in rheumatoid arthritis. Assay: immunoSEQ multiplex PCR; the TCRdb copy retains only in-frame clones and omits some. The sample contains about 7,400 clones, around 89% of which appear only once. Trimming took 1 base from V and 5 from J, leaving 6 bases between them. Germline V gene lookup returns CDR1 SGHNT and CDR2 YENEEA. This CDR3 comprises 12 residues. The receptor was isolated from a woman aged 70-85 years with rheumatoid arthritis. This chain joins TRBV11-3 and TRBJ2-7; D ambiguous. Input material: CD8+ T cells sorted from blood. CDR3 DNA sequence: TGTGCCAGCAGCTTAGCGGTCCACGAGCAGTACTTC. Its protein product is CASSLAVHEQYF.